This T cell receptor (beta chain) stems from a study of blood T cell repertoires in COVID-19 (dated by TCRdb to about 2020). Regarding the complete study: Samples covering the acute and convalescent phases of COVID-19 were provided by collaborators in the United States, Italy and Spain. Where HLA class I and class II types were available, the types were taken from metadata supplied by the sample provider, not from assay-based typing. Sample metadata almost always included a de-identified subject ID, COVID-19 status, age in years and sex. A freely available public database, intended as a resource for researchers studying the immune response to SARS-CoV-2, is where the repertoires were released. The dataset comprised deeply sampled blood TCRbeta repertoires from subjects exposed to, actively infected with, or recovered from COVID-19. The prospective study material was composed of cDNA or gDNA derived from T cells, B-cell-depleted T cells, or PBMCs. Samples came from the ongoing ImmuneRACE study (first 160 participants) plus 1,254 subjects from 6 global collaborators.

This clone was recorded only once. The antigen this receptor binds is unknown. No much larger clone exists at a distance of one base, and base qualities are not known. At one collaborating source in Seattle, patients were enrolled during active infection and were followed longitudinally through the course of disease. Collaborating institutions collected whole blood in K2EDTA tubes following their own protocols. Collaborator samples were shipped for TCRbeta analysis as frozen whole blood, isolated PBMCs, or DNA extracted from either sample type. V is clipped by 3 bases and J by 4 bases, and the sequence between their germline boundaries is 12 bases long. The CDR1 and CDR2 encoded by the germline V gene are SQVTM and ANQGSEA. Taken from cysteine to phenylalanine, the CDR3 has 13 residues. Here the CDR3 DNA is all that survives: 39 bases in frame from base 1. Results and caveats for the whole study, not just this receptor: The quantity of clinical and demographic metadata differed by source and by participant and was supplied without curation.

TCRbeta CDR3 regions were amplified from genomic DNA by means of the immunoSEQ Assay, a bias-controlled multiplex PCR. The authors' pipeline ran thus. The number of nucleated cells in each sample was estimated by amplification of reference gene primers within the assay. To quantify the absolute abundance of each unique TCRbeta CDR3 rearrangement, sequence reads were collapsed and filtered. Productive Simpson clonality was computed per sample as the square root of Simpson's diversity index over productive rearrangements. TCRdb holds this immuneACCESS table with in-frame rearrangements only. Some clones are missing; in checked studies, unresolved V genes explain under half, and the rest has no known cause. The V and J calls and clone size come from that table; D and trimming were worked out from the DNA. In all, the sample holds some 70,000 clones, and around 86% of those were seen once. About 15% of the sample lies in the top ten.

Sequenced material: peripheral blood. The chain was built from TRBV29-1 and TRBJ2-5, with an unclear D gene assignment. The TCR sequence derives from a man in his forties with COVID-19, enrolled during active disease. The CDR3: CSVESPVSETQYF. The bases are TGCAGCGTTGAGTCCCCGGTCTCAGAGACCCAGTACTTC.